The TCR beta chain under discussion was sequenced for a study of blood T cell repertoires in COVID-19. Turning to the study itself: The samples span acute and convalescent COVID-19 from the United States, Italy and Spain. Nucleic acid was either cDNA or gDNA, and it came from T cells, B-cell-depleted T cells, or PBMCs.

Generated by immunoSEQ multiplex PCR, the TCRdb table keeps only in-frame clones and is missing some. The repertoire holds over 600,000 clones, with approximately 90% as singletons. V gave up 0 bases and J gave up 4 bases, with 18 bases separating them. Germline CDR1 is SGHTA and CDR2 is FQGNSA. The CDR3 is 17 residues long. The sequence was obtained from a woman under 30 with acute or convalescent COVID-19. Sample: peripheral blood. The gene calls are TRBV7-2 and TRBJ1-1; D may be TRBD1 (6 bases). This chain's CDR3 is CASSLAAQGAGLTEAFF. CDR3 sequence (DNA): TGTGCCAGCAGCTTAGCGGCACAGGGAGCAGGGCTCACTGAAGCTTTCTTT.